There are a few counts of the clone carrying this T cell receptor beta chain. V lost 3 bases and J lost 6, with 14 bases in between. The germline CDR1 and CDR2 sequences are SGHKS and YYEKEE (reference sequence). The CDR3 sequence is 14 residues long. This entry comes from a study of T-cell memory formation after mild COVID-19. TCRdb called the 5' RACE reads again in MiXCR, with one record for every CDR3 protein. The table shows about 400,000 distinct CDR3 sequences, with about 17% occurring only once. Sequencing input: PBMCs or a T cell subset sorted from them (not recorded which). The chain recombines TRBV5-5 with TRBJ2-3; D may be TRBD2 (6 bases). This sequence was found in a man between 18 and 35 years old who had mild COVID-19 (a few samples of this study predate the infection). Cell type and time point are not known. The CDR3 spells CASSSGLWSDTQYF. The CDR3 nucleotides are TGTGCCAGCAGCTCGGGACTTTGGTCTGATACGCAGTATTTT. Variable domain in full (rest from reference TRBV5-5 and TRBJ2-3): DAGVTQSPTHLIKTRGQQVTLRCSPISGHKSVSWYQQVLGQGPQFIFQYYEKEERGRGNFPDRFSARQFPNYSSELNVNALLLGDSALYLCASSSGLWSDTQYFGPGTRLTVL.